The 4 T cell receptor beta chains below all came from one sample that was sequenced in a study of spatial heterogeneity in lung cancer (dated by TCRdb to the late 2010s). Reading the label with the study, this specimen's time point is: sample taken at primary tumor resection. Library creation used 5' RACE. Sequencing was carried out with a NextSeq 500. The public reads were run again by TCRdb, first through fastp at Q25 and then through MiXCR, and only productive beta chains were kept. Rows merge per CDR3 protein into single entries with the most common DNA and genes. In this sample the table shows 60,000 to 75,000 distinct CDR3 sequences, roughly 6.4% of which occur a single time. Of the sample, roughly 14% is held by the ten largest clones. Source: PBMCs, taken at surgery. All receptors derive from a female donor with early-stage non-small cell lung cancer.

This clonotype showed up many times. The genes are TRBV28 and TRBJ2-5; TRBD1 matches 9 bases. V dropped 2 bases and J dropped 4; count of bases not matched to a gene: 17. The length of the CDR3 is 19 residues. Germline V gives CDR1 MDHEN, CDR2 SYDVKM. CDR3 in DNA: TGTGCCAGCAGTTTACCCAGTCTACAGGGGGCGCAGGATCCAGAGACCCAGTACTTC. Encoded protein: CASSLPSLQGAQDPETQYF.

This clonotype was seen only a few times. The V call is TRBV28, the J call TRBJ2-7; D uncertain. From germline, CDR1 is MDHEN and CDR2 SYDVKM. V was shortened by 7 bases and J by 1 base, with 8 bases between the two germline ends. There are 12 residues in the CDR3. CDR3 sequence reads: CASTSSSYEQYF. As DNA, the CDR3 is TGTGCCAGCACCAGTAGTTCCTACGAGCAGTACTTC.

In its sample, this clonotype was seen a few times. The chain employs TRBV20-1 and TRBJ1-1; D unresolved. Germline lookup yields CDR1 DFQATT and CDR2 SNEGSKA (reference sequence). The CDR3 has 13 residues. Trimming stripped 3 bases from V and 0 bases from J, with 8 bases between. The DNA of the CDR3 is TGCAGTGCTAGGTACAGTATGAACACTGAAGCTTTCTTT. Its protein product is CSARYSMNTEAFF.

This clonotype was counted at least ten times. V gene TRBV20-1 combines with J gene TRBJ1-2; a possible D gene is TRBD1 (5 bases). Trimming shortened V by 0 bases and J by 8 bases, and 13 bases separated the two germline ends. The CDR3 contains 13 residues. Germline values: CDR1 DFQATT, CDR2 SNEGSKA (reference sequence). The CDR3 nucleotides are TGCAGTGCTAGAGATGGGGGGGTCGGCGGCTACACCTTC. This sequence encodes CSARDGGVGGYTF.